The source of this TCR beta chain is a study of technical replicates of blood from a few donors (dated by TCRdb to the late 2010s). From cysteine to phenylalanine, the CDR3 is 12 amino acids long. CDR3 DNA is the only sequence kept; it has 36 bases, read in frame from the first base. Trimming takes 7 bases from V and 6 bases from J, and the germline ends sit 15 bases apart. Taken from the germline V gene (reference sequence), the CDR1 and CDR2 loops are GTSNPN and SVGIG. The library was produced with the immunoSEQ multiplex PCR assay. This immuneACCESS table, as held by TCRdb, lists in-frame sequences with V and J called but not all clones. Of the missing ones, under half trace to an unresolved V gene in checked studies; the others have no known cause. The sample records about 75,000 clones, approximately 96% of which are singletons. The ten largest clonotypes hold roughly 0.17% of the sample. On this clone itself: Its antigen is unknown. The record has no base qualities; no much larger clone is one base away.

Sequencing was carried out using T cells isolated from PBMCs. The rearrangement joined TRBV30 to TRBJ1-1; no D gene call is confident. The sequence came from a human donor in good health. The DNA sequence is TGTGCCTATGGAAGGAGGGATCCTGAAGCTTTCTTT. Translated, this is CAYGRRDPEAFF.